This T cell receptor beta chain was found in a study of identical twins. Study results and limitations: Alpha sequences that were out-of-frame and twin-shared showed an excess of low generation probability.

This clonotype was observed a few times. Antigen unknown. A single record per CDR3 protein comes from TCRdb applying MiXCR to the 5' RACE reads. The profile shows around 1.7 million distinct CDR3 sequences, around 29% of them singletons. Germline CDR1 and CDR2: SGHTA and FQGNSA. This CDR3 is 16 amino acids long. V lost 1 base and J 1 base, leaving 14 bases between the germline ends. The gene calls are TRBV7-2 and TRBJ2-7, with a tentative D call TRBD1 (5 bases). Specimen: cord blood. The source is a newborn girl in good health. The CDR3 sequence: CASSLGYRPRSYEQYF. The CDR3 DNA reads as TGTGCCAGCAGCTTAGGGTACAGGCCAAGATCCTACGAGCAGTACTTC.